The TCR beta chain described here comes from a study of beta chain features in type 1 diabetes. V was pared by 3 bases and J by 3 bases, with 8 bases between. Germline lookup yields CDR1 MNHEY and CDR2 SMNVEV (reference sequence). CDR3 length equals 14 residues. The table lists this clone with a few counts. cDNA synthesis used the whole RNA isolate, giving expressed TCRB sequences. Measured with immunoSEQ multiplex PCR; TCRdb has only the in-frame clones, and not every one. This repertoire shows 500,000 to 700,000 clones, around 16% found once; its top ten account for about 0.086%. The sample taken for sequencing was naive CD4+ T cells from blood. The receptor's source is a man between 18 and 35 years old in good health. The chain couples TRBV27 to TRBJ2-2, with D possibly matching TRBD2 (6 bases). The CDR3 DNA reads as TGTGCCAGCAGTTTCGCGGGGTACACCGGGGAGCTGTTTTTT. This translates into CASSFAGYTGELFF.